Each of the 16 T cell receptor beta chains below was sequenced from the same sample in a study of T cell responses to AZD1222 COVID-19 vaccine. Clones were read by immunoSEQ multiplex PCR, and TCRdb kept only the in-frame ones, dropping some. The data contain over 150,000 clones, 88% of them singletons. The sample in question was peripheral blood, obtained on day 0 of AZD1222 vaccination. These receptors all come from an adult in good health.

V gene TRBV19 combines with J gene TRBJ2-3; 9 bases are a match to TRBD2. The germline gives CDR1 LNHDA, CDR2 SQIVND (reference sequence). The CDR3 is 19 residues long. After removal of 0 bases from V and 0 bases from J, the junction contained 10 bases not matched to a gene. Here the CDR3 reads CASSIDPPSGGTSTDTQYF. The CDR3 DNA reads as TGTGCCAGTAGTATAGATCCCCCCAGCGGGGGGACTAGCACAGATACGCAGTATTTT.

The genes are TRBV19 and TRBJ1-1, with TRBD1 as a possible D gene (6 bases). Germline assignment: CDR1 LNHDA and CDR2 SQIVND (reference sequence). This CDR3 contains 15 residues. V dropped 6 bases and J dropped 3 bases, with 17 bases sitting between them. CDR3 DNA sequence: TGTGCCAGTAGAACGACAGGATTCGTGTACACTGAAGCTTTCTTT. Its translation is CASRTTGFVYTEAFF.

The rearrangement uses TRBV6-1 and TRBJ1-2; D uncertain. CDR3 length: 13 residues. V shed 1 base and J shed 3 bases, with 6 bases lying between them. Germline CDR1 reads MNHNS; CDR2 reads SASEGT. For the CDR3, the DNA is TGTGCCAGCAGTGAAGGACACTACTATGGCTACACCTTC. Translation gives CASSEGHYYGYTF.

This chain links TRBV7-9 with TRBJ1-3, with D tentatively TRBD1 (5 bases). From germline, CDR1 is SEHNR and CDR2 FQNEAQ (reference sequence). This CDR3 comprises 16 residues. V lost 5 bases, J lost 0 bases, and 14 bases lay in between. DNA for the CDR3: TGTGCCAGCAGCGCGGCGGACACGTACTCTGGAAACACCATATATTTT. Translated: CASSAADTYSGNTIYF.

The gene calls are TRBV7-2 and TRBJ1-1, with D perhaps matching TRBD1 (5 bases). The CDR3 has 12 residues. Trimming left V 5 bases short and J 9 bases short, with 13 bases between. CDR1 SGHTA and CDR2 FQGNSA come from the germline V gene. The CDR3 DNA is TGTGCCAGCAGCCTAAGGGGACTGAAAGCTTTCTTT. Protein product: CASSLRGLKAFF.

In nucleotides, the CDR3 is TGTGCCAGTATCAGAGGGCGCGGGGAGACCCAGTACTTC. This encodes CASIRGRGETQYF. The chain couples TRBV5-6 to TRBJ2-5, with a tentative D call TRBD2 (5 bases). The CDR3 extends over 13 amino acids. The germline CDR1 and CDR2 sequences are SGHDT and YYEEEE. Trimming removed 8 bases from V and 5 bases from J, with 16 bases in between.

The chain couples TRBV7-9 to TRBJ1-1, with D unclear. The CDR3 spans 13 residues. Per germline, CDR1 SEHNR and CDR2 FQNEAQ (reference sequence). V was pared by 3 bases and J by 6 bases, with 11 bases between. CDR3 in amino acids: CASSLGERAEAFF. The CDR3 DNA reads TGTGCCAGCAGCTTGGGCGAACGGGCTGAAGCTTTCTTT.

The CDR3 is CASVLRGTGRYNEQFF. The CDR3 nucleotides are TGTGCCAGCGTCCTCCGGGGGACAGGGAGATACAATGAGCAGTTCTTC. The chain couples TRBV2 to TRBJ2-1; 9 bases agree with TRBD1. There are 16 residues in the CDR3. V lost 8 bases, J lost 4 bases, and 12 bases stayed unmatched. Germline CDR1 is SNHLY and CDR2 is FYNNEI.

This chain uses TRBV7-9 with TRBJ1-6, with a possible D match to TRBD1 (5 bases). The CDR3 length is 14 residues. CDR1 and CDR2 (germline): SEHNR, FQNEAQ (reference sequence). Deletions cut 3 bases from V and 8 bases from J, with 11 bases between. Written as DNA, the CDR3 is TGTGCCAGCAGCTTTGGGACTTCTTATTCACCCCTCCACTTT. Residues: CASSFGTSYSPLHF.

This rearrangement joins TRBV6-6 to TRBJ2-1; 9 bases align to TRBD2. This CDR3 spans 15 amino acids. The V segment lost 4 bases and the J segment 9 bases; nucleotides outside the gene matches: 10. Looked up from germline, CDR1 is MNHNY and CDR2 is SVGAGI (reference sequence). DNA for the CDR3: TGTGCCAGCAGTTCCGGCGGGGGGGCCTCGAGTGAGCAGTTCTTC. Translated: CASSSGGGASSEQFF.

With regard to this clone: Other nucleotide sequences in the sample specify the same CDR3. The chain carries TRBV12-3 or TRBV12-4 and TRBJ1-5; D gene uncertain. The V end lost 5 bases, the J end lost 3 bases, and 8 bases lay between the germline ends. The CDR3 is 13 amino acids. Here the CDR3 reads CASSRTVNQPQHF. CDR3 DNA: TGTGCCAGCAGTCGAACAGTCAATCAGCCCCAGCATTTT.

Regarding this clone: It is unclear where the CDR3 begins or ends on the DNA, so no DNA is shown, and the CDR3 is as TCRdb lists it. The J gene is TRBJ2-1, the V gene TRBV6-5; the D call of TRBD1 is as the table states it, not checked on the DNA. CDR1 is MNHEY and CDR2 is SVGAGI in the germline V gene. The CDR3 is 15 residues long, counting both termini. CDR3 in amino acids: CASSTSPGQYNEQFF.

The rearrangement uses TRBV6-2 or TRBV6-3 and TRBJ1-1; tentatively, D is TRBD1 (6 bases). The CDR3 length is 16 residues. Germline CDR1 MNHEY, CDR2 SVGEGT. Trimming cost V 5 bases and J 3 bases, with 19 bases left between them. The CDR3 region has the DNA TGTGCCAGCAGTCCCGAAGAGGGGGGGAGGTACACTGAAGCTTTCTTT. Translation gives CASSPEEGGRYTEAFF.

This chain connects TRBV28 to TRBJ1-3; D ambiguous. Germline V lookup: CDR1 MDHEN, CDR2 SYDVKM. This CDR3 has 13 residues. Trimming removed 6 bases at V and 4 bases at J, with 10 bases between. Here the CDR3 DNA reads TGTGCCAGCAGCAAGCGCACAGGAAACACCATATATTTT. Its protein product is CASSKRTGNTIYF.

The V and J genes are TRBV28 and TRBJ2-7, with a tentative D call TRBD1 (5 bases). This CDR3 comprises 17 residues. V was cut by 4 bases and J by 5 bases, with 24 bases left in between. Looked up from germline, CDR1 is MDHEN and CDR2 is SYDVKM. Here the CDR3 DNA reads TGTGCCAGCAGTTCCCCTCGTGCTGTTGGGGCAGCAGACGAGCAGTACTTC. This codes for CASSSPRAVGAADEQYF.

The rearrangement links TRBV7-2 to TRBJ1-3, with 8 nucleotides matching TRBD1. The CDR3 is made up of 15 amino acids. V dropped 6 bases and J dropped 4; count of bases not matched to a gene: 8. The germline gives CDR1 SGHTA, CDR2 FQGNSA. The CDR3 bases are TGTGCCAGCAGACTCGGACAGGGTGCAGGAAACACCATATATTTT. This sequence encodes CASRLGQGAGNTIYF.